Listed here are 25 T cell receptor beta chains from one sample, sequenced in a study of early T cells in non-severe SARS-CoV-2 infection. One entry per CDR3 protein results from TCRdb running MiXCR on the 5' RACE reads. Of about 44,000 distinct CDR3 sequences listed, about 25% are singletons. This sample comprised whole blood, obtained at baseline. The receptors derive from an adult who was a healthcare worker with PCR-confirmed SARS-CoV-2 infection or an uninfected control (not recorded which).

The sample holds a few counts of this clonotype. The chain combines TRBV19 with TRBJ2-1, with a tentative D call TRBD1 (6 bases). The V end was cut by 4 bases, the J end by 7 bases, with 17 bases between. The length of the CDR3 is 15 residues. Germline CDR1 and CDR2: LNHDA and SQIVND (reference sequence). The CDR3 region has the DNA TGTGCCAGTAGTACGGCCCCGGGACACGTAAATGAGCAGTTCTTC. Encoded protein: CASSTAPGHVNEQFF.

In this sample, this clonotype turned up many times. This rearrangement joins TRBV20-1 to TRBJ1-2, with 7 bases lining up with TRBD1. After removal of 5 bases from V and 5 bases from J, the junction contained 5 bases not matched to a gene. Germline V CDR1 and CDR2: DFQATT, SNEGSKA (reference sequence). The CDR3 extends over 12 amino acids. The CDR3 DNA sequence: TGCAGTGCTTTAGACAGGGAATATGGCTACACCTTC. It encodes CSALDREYGYTF.

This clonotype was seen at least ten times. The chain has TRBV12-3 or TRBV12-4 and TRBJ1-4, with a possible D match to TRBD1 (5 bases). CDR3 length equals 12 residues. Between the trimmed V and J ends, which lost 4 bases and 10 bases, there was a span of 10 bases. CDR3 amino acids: CASSSGRGKLFF. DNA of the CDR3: TGTGCCAGCAGTTCGGGGCGGGGAAAACTGTTTTTT.

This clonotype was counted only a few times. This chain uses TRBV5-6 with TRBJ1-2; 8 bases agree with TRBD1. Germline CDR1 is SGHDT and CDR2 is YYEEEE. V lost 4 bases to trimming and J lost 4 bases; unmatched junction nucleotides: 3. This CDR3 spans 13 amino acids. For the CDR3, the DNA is TGTGCCAGCAGCAGACAGGGGCTCTATGGCTACACCTTC. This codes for CASSRQGLYGYTF. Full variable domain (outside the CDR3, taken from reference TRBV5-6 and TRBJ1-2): DAGVTQSPTHLIKTRGQQVTLRCSPKSGHDTVSWYQQALGQGPQFIFQYYEEEERQRGNFPDRFSGHQFPNYSSELNVNALLLGDSALYLCASSRQGLYGYTFGSGTRLTVV.

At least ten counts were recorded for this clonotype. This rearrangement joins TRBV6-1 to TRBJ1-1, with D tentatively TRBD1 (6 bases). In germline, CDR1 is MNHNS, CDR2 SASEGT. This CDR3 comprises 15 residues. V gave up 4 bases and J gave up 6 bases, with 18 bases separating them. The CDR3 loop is CASSAGALEGAEAFF. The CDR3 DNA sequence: TGTGCCAGCAGTGCTGGAGCCCTTGAGGGGGCTGAAGCTTTCTTT.

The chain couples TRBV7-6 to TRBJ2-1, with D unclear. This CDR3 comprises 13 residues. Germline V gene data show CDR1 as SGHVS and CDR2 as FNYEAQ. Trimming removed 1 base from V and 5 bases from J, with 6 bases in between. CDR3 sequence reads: CASSLDMDNEQFF. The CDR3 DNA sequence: TGTGCCAGCAGCTTAGATATGGACAATGAGCAGTTCTTC.

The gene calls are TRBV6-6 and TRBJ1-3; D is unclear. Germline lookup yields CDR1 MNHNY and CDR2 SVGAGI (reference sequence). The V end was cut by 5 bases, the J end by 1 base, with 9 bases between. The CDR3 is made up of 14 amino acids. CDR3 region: CASSVGHSGNTIYF. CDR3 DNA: TGTGCCAGCAGTGTAGGGCATTCTGGAAACACCATATATTTT.

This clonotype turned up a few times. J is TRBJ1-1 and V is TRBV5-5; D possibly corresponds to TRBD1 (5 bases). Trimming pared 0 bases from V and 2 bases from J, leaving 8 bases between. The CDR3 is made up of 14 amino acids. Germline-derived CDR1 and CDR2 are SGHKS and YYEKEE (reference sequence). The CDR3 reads CASSLGGSNTEAFF. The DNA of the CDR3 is TGTGCCAGCAGCTTGGGGGGGTCTAACACTGAAGCTTTCTTT.

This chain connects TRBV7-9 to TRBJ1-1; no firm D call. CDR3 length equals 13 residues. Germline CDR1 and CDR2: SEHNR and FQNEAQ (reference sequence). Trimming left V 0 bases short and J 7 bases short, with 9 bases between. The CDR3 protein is CASSLAGPGEAFF. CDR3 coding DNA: TGTGCCAGCAGCTTAGCAGGGCCGGGTGAAGCTTTCTTT.

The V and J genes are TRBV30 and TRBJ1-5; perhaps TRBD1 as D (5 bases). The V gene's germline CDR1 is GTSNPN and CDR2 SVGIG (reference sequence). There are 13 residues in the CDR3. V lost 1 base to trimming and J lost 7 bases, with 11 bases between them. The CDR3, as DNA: TGTGCCTGGAGTGCCGGGGGTGGGCAGCCCCAGCATTTT. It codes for CAWSAGGGQPQHF. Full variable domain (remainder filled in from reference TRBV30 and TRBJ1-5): SQTIHQWPATLVQPVGSPLSLECTVEGTSNPNLYWYRQAAGRGLQLLFYSVGIGQISSEVPQNLSASRPQDRQFILSSKKLLLSDSGFYLCAWSAGGGQPQHFGDGTRLSIL.

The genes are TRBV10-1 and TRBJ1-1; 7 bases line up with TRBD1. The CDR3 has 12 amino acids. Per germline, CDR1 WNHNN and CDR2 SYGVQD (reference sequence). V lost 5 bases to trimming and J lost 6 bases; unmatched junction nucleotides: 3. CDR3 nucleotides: TGCGCCAGCAGTCGGGACAGCTCTGAAGCTTTCTTT. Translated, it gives CASSRDSSEAFF.

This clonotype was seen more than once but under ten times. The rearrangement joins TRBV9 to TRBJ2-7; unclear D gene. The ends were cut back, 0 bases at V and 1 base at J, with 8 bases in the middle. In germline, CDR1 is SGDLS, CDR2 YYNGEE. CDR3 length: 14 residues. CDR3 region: CASSVAPVSYEQYF. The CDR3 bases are TGTGCCAGCAGCGTAGCGCCGGTTTCCTACGAGCAGTACTTC.

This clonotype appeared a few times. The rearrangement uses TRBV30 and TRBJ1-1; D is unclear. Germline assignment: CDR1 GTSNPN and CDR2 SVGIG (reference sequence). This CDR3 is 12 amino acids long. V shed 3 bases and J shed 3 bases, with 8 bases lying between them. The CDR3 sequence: CAWSPMDTEAFF. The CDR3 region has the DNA TGTGCCTGGAGCCCTATGGACACTGAAGCTTTCTTT.

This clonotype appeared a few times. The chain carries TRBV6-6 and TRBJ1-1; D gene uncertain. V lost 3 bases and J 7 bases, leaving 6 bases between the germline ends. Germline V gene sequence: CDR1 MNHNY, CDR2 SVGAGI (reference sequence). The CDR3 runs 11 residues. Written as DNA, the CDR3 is TGTGCCAGCAGTTATAAGGATGAAGCTTTCTTT. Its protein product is CASSYKDEAFF.

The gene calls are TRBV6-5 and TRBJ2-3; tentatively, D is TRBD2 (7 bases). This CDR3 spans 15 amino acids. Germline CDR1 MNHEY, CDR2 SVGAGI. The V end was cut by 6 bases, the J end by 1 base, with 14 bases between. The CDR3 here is CASRPRRGRTDTQYF. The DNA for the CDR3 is TGTGCCAGCAGGCCCAGGCGGGGGCGCACAGATACGCAGTATTTT.

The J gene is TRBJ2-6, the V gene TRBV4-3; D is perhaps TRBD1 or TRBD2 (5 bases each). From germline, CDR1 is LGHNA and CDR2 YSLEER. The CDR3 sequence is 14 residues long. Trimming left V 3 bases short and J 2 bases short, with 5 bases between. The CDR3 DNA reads TGCGCCAGCAGCCAGGGGGCTGGGGCCAACGTCCTGACTTTC. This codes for CASSQGAGANVLTF.

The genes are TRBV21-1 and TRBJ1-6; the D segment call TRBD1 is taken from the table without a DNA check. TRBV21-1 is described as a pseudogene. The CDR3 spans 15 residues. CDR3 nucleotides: TGTGCCAGCAGCAAAAGCTCTTCAGGGTATTCACCCCTCCACTTT. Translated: CASSKSSSGYSPLHF.

CDR3 residues: CASIQSGGGAYNEQFF. CDR3 nucleotide sequence: TGTGCCAGCATCCAGTCTGGCGGGGGAGCCTACAATGAGCAGTTCTTC. The J gene is TRBJ2-1, the V gene TRBV7-9; 7 nucleotides align to TRBD2. Germline assignment: CDR1 SEHNR and CDR2 FQNEAQ (reference sequence). This CDR3 has 16 residues. The J segment lost 2 bases and the V segment lost 7 bases, leaving 11 bases of the junction unmatched.

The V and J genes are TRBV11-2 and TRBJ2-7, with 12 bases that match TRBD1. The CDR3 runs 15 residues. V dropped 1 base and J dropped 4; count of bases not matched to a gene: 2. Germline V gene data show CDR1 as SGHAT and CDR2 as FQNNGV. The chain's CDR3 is CASSLGDRGRYEQYF. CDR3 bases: TGTGCCAGCAGCTTAGGGGACAGGGGGCGATACGAGCAGTACTTC. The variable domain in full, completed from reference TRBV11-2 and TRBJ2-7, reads EAGVAQSPRYKIIEKRQSVAFWCNPISGHATLYWYQQILGQGPKLLIQFQNNGVVDDSQLPKDRFSAERLKGVDSTLKIQPAKLEDSAVYLCASSLGDRGRYEQYFGPGTRLTVT.

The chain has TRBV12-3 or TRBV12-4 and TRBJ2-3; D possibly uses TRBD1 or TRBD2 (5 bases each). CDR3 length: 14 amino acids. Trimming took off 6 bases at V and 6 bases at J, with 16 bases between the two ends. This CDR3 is CASSRDAEVDTQYF. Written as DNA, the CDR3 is TGTGCCAGCAGCCGGGACGCAGAGGTGGATACGCAGTATTTT.

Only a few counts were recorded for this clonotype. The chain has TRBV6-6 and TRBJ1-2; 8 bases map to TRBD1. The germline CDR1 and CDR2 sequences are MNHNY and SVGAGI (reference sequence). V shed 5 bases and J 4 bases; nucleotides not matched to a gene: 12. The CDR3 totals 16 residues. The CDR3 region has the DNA TGTGCCAGCAGTACATCGACAGGGGCCTCCGCCTATGGCTACACCTTC. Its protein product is CASSTSTGASAYGYTF.

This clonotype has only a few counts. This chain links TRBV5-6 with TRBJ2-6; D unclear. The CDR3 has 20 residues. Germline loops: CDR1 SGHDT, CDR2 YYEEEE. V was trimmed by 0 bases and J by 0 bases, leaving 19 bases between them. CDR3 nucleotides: TGTGCCAGCAGCTTGGTACGTCCGTACGTCGAAAGCTCTGGGGCCAACGTCCTGACTTTC. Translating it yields CASSLVRPYVESSGANVLTF.

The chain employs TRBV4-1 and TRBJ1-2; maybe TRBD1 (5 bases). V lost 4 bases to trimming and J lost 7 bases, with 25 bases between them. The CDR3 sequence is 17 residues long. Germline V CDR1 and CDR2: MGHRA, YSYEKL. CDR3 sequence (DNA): TGCGCCAGCAGCCTCCACGCCGGGACCCTCTACTGGCGTGGCTACACCTTC. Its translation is CASSLHAGTLYWRGYTF.

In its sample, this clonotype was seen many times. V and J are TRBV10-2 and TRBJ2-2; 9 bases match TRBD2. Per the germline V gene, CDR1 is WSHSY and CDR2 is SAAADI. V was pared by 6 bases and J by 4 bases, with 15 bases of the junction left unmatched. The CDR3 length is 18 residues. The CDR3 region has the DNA TGCGCCAGCAGGGACCTGGGGCTAGCGGGGACCGGCACCGGGGAGCTGTTTTTT. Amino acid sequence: CASRDLGLAGTGTGELFF.

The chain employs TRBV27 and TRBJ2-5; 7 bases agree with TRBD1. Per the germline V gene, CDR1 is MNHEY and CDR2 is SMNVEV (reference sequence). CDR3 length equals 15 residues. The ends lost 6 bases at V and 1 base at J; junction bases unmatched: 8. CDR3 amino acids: CASSLRTGFQETQYF. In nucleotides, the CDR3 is TGTGCCAGCAGCCTGCGGACAGGCTTCCAAGAGACCCAGTACTTC.